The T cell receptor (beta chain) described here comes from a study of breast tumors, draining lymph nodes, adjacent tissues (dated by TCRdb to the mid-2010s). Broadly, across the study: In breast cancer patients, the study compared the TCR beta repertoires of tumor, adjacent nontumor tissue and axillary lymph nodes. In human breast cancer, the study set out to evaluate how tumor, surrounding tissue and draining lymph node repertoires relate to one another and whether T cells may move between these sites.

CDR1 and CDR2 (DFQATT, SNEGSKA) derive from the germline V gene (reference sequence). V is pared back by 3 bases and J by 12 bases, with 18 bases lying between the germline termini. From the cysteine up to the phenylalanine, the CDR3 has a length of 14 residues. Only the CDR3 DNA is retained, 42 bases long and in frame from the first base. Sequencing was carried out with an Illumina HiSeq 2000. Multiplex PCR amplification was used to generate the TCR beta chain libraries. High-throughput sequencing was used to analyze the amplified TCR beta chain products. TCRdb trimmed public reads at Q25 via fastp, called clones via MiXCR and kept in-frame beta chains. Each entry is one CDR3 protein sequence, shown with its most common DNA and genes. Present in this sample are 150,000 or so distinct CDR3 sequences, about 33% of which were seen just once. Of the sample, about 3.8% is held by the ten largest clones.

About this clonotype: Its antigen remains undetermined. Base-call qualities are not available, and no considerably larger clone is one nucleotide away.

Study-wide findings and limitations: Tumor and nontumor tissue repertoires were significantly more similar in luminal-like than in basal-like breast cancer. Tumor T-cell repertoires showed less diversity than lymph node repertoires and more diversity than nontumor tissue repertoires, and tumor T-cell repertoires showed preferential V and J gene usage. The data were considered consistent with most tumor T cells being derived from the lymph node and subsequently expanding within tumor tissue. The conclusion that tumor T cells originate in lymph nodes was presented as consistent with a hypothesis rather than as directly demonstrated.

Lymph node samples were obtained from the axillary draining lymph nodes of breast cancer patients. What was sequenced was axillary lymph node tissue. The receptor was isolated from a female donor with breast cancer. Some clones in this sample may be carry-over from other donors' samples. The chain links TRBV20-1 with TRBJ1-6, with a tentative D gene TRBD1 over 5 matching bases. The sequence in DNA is TGCAGTGCTAGGGTCACCAGGGATAGTTTACCCCTCCACTTT. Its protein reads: CSARVTRDSLPLHF.